This TCR beta chain was sequenced for a study of T cell responses to AZD1222 COVID-19 vaccine. Trimming removed 7 bases at V and 4 bases at J, with 8 bases between. The CDR3 is 11 residues long. The germline V gene encodes CDR1 MDHEN and CDR2 SYDVKM. Worth noting for this clone: Its antigen remains unknown.

The repertoire was sequenced with immunoSEQ multiplex PCR; TCRdb's copy has only in-frame clones and lacks some. Of some 130,000 clones in the sample, about nine tenths are singletons; the top ten hold 7.5% to 8%. Study results and limitations: Close to half of spike-specific TCRs reportedly recognize unmutated variant regions. Repertoires were obtained solely post-peak T cell response.

V usage is TRBV28 and J usage is TRBJ2-7; D gene ambiguous. This specimen consisted of peripheral blood, obtained on day 0 of AZD1222 vaccination. The sequence was collected from an adult in good health. The CDR3 region is CASTSRYEQYF. The CDR3 nucleotides are TGTGCCAGCACCAGCCGTTACGAGCAGTACTTC.